A selection of T cell receptor beta chains follows, all from one sample in a study of blood T cell repertoires in COVID-19. Clones were sequenced by immunoSEQ multiplex PCR, and TCRdb holds only the in-frame ones, with some missing. Of roughly 410,000 clones listed, around 87% were seen once; the top ten hold 2.3%. The sequenced sample was peripheral blood. The source is a woman in her sixties with COVID-19, enrolled during active disease. CDR3s include the opening cysteine and the closing phenylalanine or tryptophan. A D gene is named only where the DNA matches it firmly. For some rows the clone size is stated as once, few or many, or as a class when expanded; others skip it.

V: TRBV7-9
D: -
size: many
J: TRBJ1-1
CDR3: CASSLAANTEAFF
DNA: TGTGCCAGCAGCTTAGCGGCTAACACTGAAGCTTTCTTT

V: TRBV2
D: -
size: -
J: TRBJ1-5
CDR3: CASSQTGPRGQPQHF
DNA: TGTGCCAGCAGTCAAACAGGGCCTCGAGGGCAGCCCCAGCATTTT

V: TRBV11-1
D: -
size: -
J: TRBJ1-6
CDR3: CASSGRRGRSPLHF
DNA: TGTGCCAGCAGCGGACGGCGGGGGCGATCACCCCTCCACTTT

V: TRBV5-1
D: TRBD1
size: -
J: TRBJ2-7
CDR3: CASSFTGTGDYEQYF
DNA: TGCGCCAGCAGCTTTACCGGGACAGGGGATTACGAGCAGTACTTC

V: TRBV11-2
D: TRBD2
size: many
J: TRBJ2-5
CDR3: CASSPLAGGHETQYF
DNA: TGTGCCAGCAGTCCTCTAGCGGGGGGGCACGAGACCCAGTACTTC

V: TRBV7-2
D: TRBD1
size: -
J: TRBJ2-1
CDR3: CASSLALPGQGTDEQFF
DNA: TGTGCCAGCAGCTTAGCGCTACCGGGACAGGGTACCGATGAGCAGTTCTTC

V: TRBV14
D: TRBD1
size: -
J: TRBJ1-3
CDR3: CASSPRTGNGNTIYF
DNA: TGTGCCAGCAGCCCCCGGACAGGGAATGGAAACACCATATATTTT

V: TRBV6-5
D: -
size: -
J: TRBJ1-4
CDR3: CASSYSVSSGRGKLFF
DNA: TGTGCCAGCAGTTACTCTGTTAGTTCGGGGAGAGGAAAACTGTTTTTT

V: TRBV6-2/TRBV6-3
D: TRBD1
size: -
J: TRBJ2-7
CDR3: CASSSDRAYEQYF
DNA: TGTGCCAGCAGTTCTGACAGGGCGTACGAGCAGTACTTC

V: TRBV4-1
D: -
size: -
J: TRBJ1-1
CDR3: CASSEKGVLNTEAFF
DNA: TGCGCCAGCAGCGAGAAGGGGGTTTTGAACACTGAAGCTTTCTTT

V: TRBV19
D: -
size: -
J: TRBJ1-2
CDR3: CASSPTGRQGYGYTF
DNA: TGTGCCAGTAGCCCGACTGGGAGACAAGGCTATGGCTACACCTTC

V: TRBV6-5
D: -
size: -
J: TRBJ1-1
CDR3: CASSRQNTEAFF
DNA: TGTGCCAGCAGTCGACAGAACACTGAAGCTTTCTTT

V: TRBV29-1
D: -
size: few
J: TRBJ2-7
CDR3: CSVDGGGTVEQYF
DNA: TGCAGCGTTGATGGGGGGGGCACGGTCGAGCAGTACTTC

V: TRBV18
D: TRBD2
size: -
J: TRBJ2-7
CDR3: CASSPGTSGSYEQYF
DNA: TGTGCCAGCTCACCCGGGACTAGCGGCTCCTACGAGCAGTACTTC

V: TRBV11-1
D: TRBD1
size: once
J: TRBJ1-1
CDR3: CASSLWTGQAFF
DNA: TGTGCCAGCAGCTTATGGACAGGCCAGGCTTTCTTT

V: TRBV7-6
D: TRBD1
size: -
J: TRBJ2-7
CDR3: CASSPRQGSYEQYF
DNA: TGTGCCAGCAGCCCGAGACAGGGTTCCTACGAGCAGTACTTC

V: TRBV7-3
D: TRBD1
size: once
J: TRBJ2-7
CDR3: CASSLGATGAYEQYF
DNA: TGTGCCAGCAGCTTAGGTGCGACAGGGGCCTACGAGCAGTACTTC

V: TRBV7-8
D: -
size: once
J: TRBJ1-4
CDR3: CASSPGVANEKLFF
DNA: TGTGCCAGCAGCCCAGGGGTGGCTAATGAAAAACTGTTTTTT

V: TRBV11-2
D: TRBD2
size: -
J: TRBJ2-1
CDR3: CASSLDRSGGAYEQFF
DNA: TGTGCCAGCAGCTTAGATCGGAGCGGGGGGGCCTATGAGCAGTTCTTC

V: TRBV5-1
D: -
size: -
J: TRBJ1-6
CDR3: CASSLVDNGSPLHF
DNA: TGCGCCAGCAGCTTGGTGGACAATGGTTCACCCCTCCACTTT

V: TRBV5-1
D: TRBD2
size: -
J: TRBJ2-1
CDR3: CASSSPGTSGGDEQFF
DNA: TGCGCCAGCAGCTCCCCCGGGACTAGCGGGGGGGATGAGCAGTTCTTC

V: TRBV7-3
D: TRBD2
size: -
J: TRBJ2-7
CDR3: CASSLMSGGPHEQYF
DNA: TGTGCCAGCAGCTTGATGTCGGGGGGGCCCCACGAGCAGTACTTC

V: TRBV30
D: TRBD1
size: -
J: TRBJ1-3
CDR3: CAWRTGGSGNTIYF
DNA: TGTGCCTGGAGGACAGGGGGCAGTGGAAACACCATATATTTT

V: TRBV5-1
D: TRBD1
size: few
J: TRBJ2-2
CDR3: CASSPGTGTESGELFF
DNA: TGCGCCAGCAGCCCCGGGACAGGGACAGAATCCGGGGAGCTGTTTTTT

V: TRBV6-5
D: -
size: -
J: TRBJ1-2
CDR3: CASSYSIADYYGYTF
DNA: TGTGCCAGCAGTTACTCGATAGCGGACTACTATGGCTACACCTTC

V: TRBV19
D: TRBD1
size: once
J: TRBJ1-5
CDR3: CASSDYRGSNQPQHF
DNA: TGTGCCAGTAGTGATTACAGGGGAAGCAATCAGCCCCAGCATTTT

V: TRBV5-4
D: -
size: -
J: TRBJ1-1
CDR3: CASSFPRARGTEAFF
DNA: TGTGCCAGCAGCTTCCCTAGGGCCCGGGGAACTGAAGCTTTCTTT

V: TRBV14
D: TRBD1
size: few
J: TRBJ1-1
CDR3: CASSQTGFSSAFF
DNA: TGTGCCAGCAGCCAGACAGGGTTTTCGTCCGCTTTCTTT

V: TRBV7-3
D: -
size: -
J: TRBJ2-7
CDR3: CASSLLADSYEQYF
DNA: TGTGCCAGCAGCTTGTTGGCGGACTCCTACGAGCAGTACTTC

V: TRBV25-1
D: -
size: few
J: TRBJ2-3
CDR3: CASSAARGKGGSVDTQYF
DNA: TGTGCCAGCAGTGCCGCGAGGGGAAAGGGAGGCTCGGTAGATACGCAGTATTTT